This record concerns one TCR beta chain sequence. This table comes from immunoSEQ multiplex PCR, and its TCRdb copy is limited to in-frame clones, with some not included. The data show tens of thousands of clones, with more than 70% seen just once and around 2% held by the top ten. This sample was taken from a study of blood T cell repertoires in COVID-19. There are 14 residues in the CDR3. V lost 2 bases to trimming and J lost 7 bases, with 14 bases between them. Germline lookup yields CDR1 SGHTA and CDR2 FQGNSA. This sequence was found in a man in his sixties or seventies with COVID-19, enrolled during active disease. The rearrangement links TRBV7-2 to TRBJ1-1; possibly TRBD1 for D (6 bases). The specimen was peripheral blood. The CDR3 region is CASSLRENRVEAFF. The CDR3 nucleotides are TGTGCCAGCAGCTTAAGGGAGAACAGGGTTGAAGCTTTCTTT.